The 25 T cell receptor beta chains listed next were all sequenced from one sample in a study of blood T cells in healthy people across ages (dated by TCRdb to the mid-2010s). Libraries were built with 5' RACE. Sequencing instrument: Illumina HiSeq 2500. A second PCR of 7 to 11 cycles was performed with a sample-barcoded 5' primer and a J-beta primer mix. TCRdb applied fastp at Q25 and MiXCR to the public reads, then kept only in-frame beta chains. Each CDR3 protein appears once, grouped with its most common genes and DNA. This sample comprises about 720,000 distinct CDR3 sequences, about 20% of them detected only once. Around 21% of the sample comes from the top ten. Input material: blood. These TCRs come from a man aged 70 or older in good health.

J is TRBJ1-3 and V is TRBV5-6; 8 nucleotides match TRBD1. The CDR3 spans 16 residues. Germline V CDR1 and CDR2: SGHDT, YYEEEE. The junction had 12 bases not matched to a gene; V was cut back by 4 bases and J by 6 bases. The CDR3 sequence: CASSRRVGTGLNTIYF. As DNA, the CDR3 is TGTGCCAGCAGCCGCCGTGTCGGGACAGGACTAAACACCATATATTTT.

The chain is built from TRBV7-9 and TRBJ2-1, with D unresolved. V lost 5 bases to trimming and J lost 4 bases, with 24 bases between them. The germline CDR1 and CDR2 sequences are SEHNR and FQNEAQ (reference sequence). The CDR3 totals 18 residues. As DNA, the CDR3 is TGTGCCAGCAGCCCGCTTGGGCGGATTCCCTCAAATTACAATGAGCAGTTCTTC. Translation: CASSPLGRIPSNYNEQFF.

The chain uses TRBV5-1 and TRBJ1-1; 8 bases line up with TRBD1. Unmatched junction bases numbered 10, after V lost 4 bases and J lost 5 bases. The CDR3 is 15 amino acids. The germline gives CDR1 SGHRS, CDR2 YFSETQ. The CDR3 spells CASSAGQGMGTEAFF. CDR3 DNA sequence: TGCGCCAGCAGCGCAGGACAGGGAATGGGGACTGAAGCTTTCTTT.

This clonotype occurred a few times. The chain links TRBV2 to TRBJ2-5; tentatively, D is TRBD2 (5 bases). This CDR3 has 15 residues. V gave up 4 bases and J gave up 5 bases, with 17 bases separating them. The germline V gene has CDR1 SNHLY and CDR2 FYNNEI. In nucleotides, the CDR3 is TGTGCCAGCAGTGTAGAAGCGGCCCGGACCGAGACCCAGTACTTC. This sequence encodes CASSVEAARTETQYF.

The table lists this clonotype with a few counts. The chain has TRBV4-3 and TRBJ2-1; D perhaps matches TRBD2 (6 bases). The ends were cut back, 4 bases at V and 9 bases at J, with 16 bases in the middle. The CDR3 is made up of 14 amino acids. In germline, CDR1 is LGHNA, CDR2 YSLEER. This CDR3 is CASSPSARDGEQFF. CDR3 nucleotide sequence: TGCGCCAGCAGCCCCAGTGCGCGGGACGGTGAGCAGTTCTTC.

This clonotype has more than one count but fewer than ten. The V call is TRBV29-1, the J call TRBJ1-1; D is ambiguous. The V and J ends lost 4 bases and 5 bases respectively, with 11 bases between them. The V gene's germline CDR1 is SQVTM and CDR2 ANQGSEA. The CDR3 extends over 12 amino acids. This CDR3 reads CSVGSGRTEAFF. CDR3 DNA sequence: TGCAGCGTTGGGTCGGGGAGAACTGAAGCTTTCTTT.

The table lists this clonotype with a few counts. The CDR3, as DNA: TGTGCCAGCAGCTTAGGCCGAACAGGAGTTAGCAATCAGCCCCAGCATTTT. As protein: CASSLGRTGVSNQPQHF. The genes are TRBV7-2 and TRBJ1-5; maybe TRBD1 (5 bases). The CDR3 has 17 amino acids. V dropped 1 base and J dropped 0 bases, with 13 bases sitting between them. CDR1 is SGHTA and CDR2 is FQGNSA in the germline V gene.

This chain joins TRBV4-3 and TRBJ2-1; 7 nucleotides align to TRBD2. The CDR3 loop spans 16 amino acids. With 1 base clipped from V and 6 bases from J, the junction kept 9 bases outside the gene matches. Germline-derived CDR1 and CDR2 are LGHNA and YSLEER. CDR3 protein: CASSQGRWREFNEQFF. The CDR3 coding sequence is TGCGCCAGCAGCCAAGGGCGGTGGCGGGAGTTCAATGAGCAGTTCTTC.

V and J are TRBV14 and TRBJ2-3; D is ambiguous. V was trimmed by 0 bases and J by 11 bases, leaving 12 bases between them. Germline lookup yields CDR1 SGHDN and CDR2 FVKESK. This CDR3 region has 13 residues. This chain's CDR3 is CASSQDEYSLQYF. As DNA, the CDR3 is TGTGCCAGCAGCCAAGATGAGTACTCTTTGCAGTATTTT.

The chain combines TRBV12-3 or TRBV12-4 with TRBJ1-1; D is possibly TRBD1 (5 bases). V dropped 7 bases and J dropped 0 bases, with 9 bases sitting between them. This CDR3 spans 13 amino acids. The CDR3 DNA reads as TGTGCCAGCACTACACAGGTGAACACTGAAGCTTTCTTT. It is translated as CASTTQVNTEAFF.

This clonotype occurred many times. This chain links TRBV6-4 with TRBJ2-3, with D perhaps matching TRBD2 (6 bases). CDR1 is MRHNA, CDR2 SNTAGT, per germline. The ends were cut back, 5 bases at V and 2 bases at J, with 8 bases in the middle. The CDR3 loop spans 13 amino acids. CDR3 amino acids: CASSWTNTDTQYF. The CDR3, as DNA: TGTGCCAGCAGTTGGACTAACACAGATACGCAGTATTTT.

The J gene is TRBJ2-5, the V gene TRBV29-1; no definite D call. Germline V gives CDR1 SQVTM, CDR2 ANQGSEA. V shed 7 bases and J shed 0 bases, with 9 bases lying between them. CDR3 length: 12 residues. For the CDR3, the DNA is TGCAGCGCGAAGTCGTACCAAGAGACCCAGTACTTC. Translation: CSAKSYQETQYF. The complete variable domain, with remaining parts taken from reference TRBV29-1 and TRBJ2-5, reads SAVISQKPSRDICQRGTSLTIQCQVDSQVTMMFWYRQQPGQSLTLIATANQGSEATYESGFVIDKFPISRPNLTFSTLTVSNMSPEDSSIYLCSAKSYQETQYFGPGTRLLVL.

This clonotype was detected a few times. This rearrangement joins TRBV4-2 to TRBJ2-1, with D maybe TRBD2 (6 bases). Gene TRBJ2-7 matches the end of the DNA better, so the J call may be wrong. This CDR3 has 15 residues. Germline CDR1 reads LGHNA; CDR2 reads YNFKEQ. The CDR3 spells CASSPEGRAGYEQYF. CDR3 sequence (DNA): TGTGCCAGCAGCCCTGAGGGCAGGGCGGGATACGAGCAGTACTTC.

This chain's CDR3 is CASSLAGGASYNEQFF. The DNA for the CDR3 is TGCGCCAGCAGCCTAGCGGGGGGCGCCTCCTACAATGAGCAGTTCTTC. V is TRBV5-1 and J is TRBJ2-1; 11 bases are shared with TRBD2. CDR1 and CDR2 from the germline V gene are SGHRS and YFSETQ. V shed 4 bases, J shed 0 bases, and the junction held 3 bases outside the gene matches. The CDR3 totals 16 residues.

This chain links TRBV6-6 with TRBJ2-6, with D maybe TRBD1 (5 bases). Germline V CDR1 and CDR2: MNHNY, SVGAGI (reference sequence). CDR3 size: 12 residues. The V end lost 6 bases, the J end lost 8 bases, and 8 bases lay between the germline ends. CDR3 in DNA: TGTGCCAGCAGACAGGCGTCCAACGTCCTGACTTTC. Translated, it gives CASRQASNVLTF.

CDR3 in amino acids: CASSLRGESSYEQYF. The CDR3 coding sequence is TGCGCCAGCAGCTTGAGAGGGGAGAGCTCCTACGAGCAGTACTTC. The chain links TRBV5-1 to TRBJ2-7; D may correspond to TRBD1 or TRBD2 (5 bases each). V dropped 1 base and J dropped 0 bases, with 11 bases sitting between them. The CDR3 is made up of 15 amino acids. Germline CDR1 SGHRS, CDR2 YFSETQ.

The chain has TRBV19 and TRBJ2-3; 8 bases are shared with TRBD1. Per germline, CDR1 LNHDA and CDR2 SQIVND (reference sequence). This CDR3 is 15 amino acids long. Trimming took 4 bases from V and 4 from J; bases not matched to a gene: 7. Here the CDR3 DNA reads TGTGCCAGTAGTAACGACAGGGGCGTATCAGATACGCAGTATTTT. Translated: CASSNDRGVSDTQYF.

This chain links TRBV3-1 with TRBJ2-1; the D gene is possibly TRBD2 (6 bases). V was trimmed by 4 bases and J by 12 bases, leaving 22 bases between them. The CDR3 runs to 15 residues. Looked up from germline, CDR1 is LGHDT and CDR2 is YNNKEL (reference sequence). Here the CDR3 DNA reads TGTGCCAGCAGCCCGCCGGGACTCTCTGCCGATCGGCAGTTCTTC. Residues: CASSPPGLSADRQFF.

This clonotype showed up just a few times. The chain couples TRBV10-3 to TRBJ2-5, with 7 bases that match TRBD2. CDR1 and CDR2 (germline): ENHRY, SYGVKD. V lost 11 bases, J lost 5 bases, and 8 bases stayed unmatched. This CDR3 has 12 residues. The CDR3 nucleotides read TGTGCCGCTGGGAGGGAAGTGGAGACCCAGTACTTC. Its translation: CAAGREVETQYF.

This clonotype was detected a few times. The J gene is TRBJ1-1, the V gene TRBV29-1; a weak D match, TRBD1 (6 bases). The CDR3 runs 12 residues. The V gene's germline CDR1 is SQVTM and CDR2 ANQGSEA. Trimming took off 3 bases at V and 2 bases at J, with 7 bases between the two ends. The CDR3 is CSVDRGNTEAFF. In DNA, the CDR3 is TGCAGCGTTGACAGGGGAAACACTGAAGCTTTCTTT.

The chain is built from TRBV6-6 and TRBJ2-7; D may be TRBD1 (5 bases). Trimming cost V 2 bases and J 6 bases, with 14 bases left between them. There are 14 residues in the CDR3. Germline V gene data show CDR1 as MNHNY and CDR2 as SVGAGI (reference sequence). The CDR3 sequence: CASSYRQGSREQYF. CDR3 DNA sequence: TGTGCCAGCAGTTACAGGCAGGGTTCCCGCGAGCAGTACTTC.

This clonotype was observed a few times. V usage is TRBV15 and J usage is TRBJ2-1; D may be TRBD1 or TRBD2 (5 bases each). CDR1 and CDR2 (germline): LNHNV, YYDKDF (reference sequence). The V end was cut by 3 bases, the J end by 9 bases, with 12 bases between. This CDR3 spans 13 amino acids. The DNA for the CDR3 is TGTGCCACCAGCAGGAGGGGAGCCTTTGAGCAGTTCTTC. Encoded protein: CATSRRGAFEQFF.

This CDR3 reads CAILAGGPYEQYV. The CDR3 nucleotides are TGTGCCATCTTAGCGGGAGGGCCGTACGAGCAGTACGTC. J is TRBJ2-5 and V is TRBV10-3, with TRBD2 matching 11 bases. The tail of the sequence fits TRBJ2-7 better, so the J call may be wrong. This CDR3 is built from 13 residues. Germline-derived CDR1 and CDR2 are ENHRY and SYGVKD.

This chain joins TRBV7-9 and TRBJ2-1; 9 bases line up with TRBD1. The CDR3 totals 16 residues. CDR1 and CDR2 (germline): SEHNR, FQNEAQ (reference sequence). Trimming took 5 bases from V and 4 from J; bases not matched to a gene: 9. As DNA, the CDR3 is TGTGCCAGCAGCCCCGGGACAGGGAGGCGTTACAATGAGCAGTTCTTC. It specifies CASSPGTGRRYNEQFF.

This clonotype occurred a few times. The rearrangement links TRBV29-1 to TRBJ1-1, with no clear D. CDR1 is SQVTM, CDR2 ANQGSEA, per germline. This CDR3 is 13 amino acids long. Trimming pared 6 bases from V and 4 bases from J, leaving 15 bases between. The CDR3 sequence: CSVGQPGFTEAFF. In DNA, the CDR3 is TGCAGCGTCGGCCAGCCGGGATTCACTGAAGCTTTCTTT.